This T cell receptor beta chain was identified during a study of T cells after yellow fever vaccination. On the study more broadly: Each low-cell-number fraction was prepared by means of SMART-Seq v4 Ultra Low Input.

By 5'RACE template switching, TCR cDNA was produced, with a universal primer site and UMIs added in the process. MiXCR was run by TCRdb on the 5' RACE reads, yielding one entry per CDR3 protein. This sample has 510,000 or so distinct CDR3 sequences, with 15% to 20% found just once. This clonotype was recorded a few times. As yet, its antigen is unknown. Study-wide results and caveats: Overall, a small share of clonotypes was seen in both CD4 and CD8 compartments.

Trimming removed 6 bases from V and 1 base from J; junction bases left unmatched: 6. The CDR3 runs to 15 residues. This clonotype originated in a man under 40 who received the YFV17D yellow fever vaccine. The source material was PBMCs, sampled 15 days after the yellow fever booster vaccination. J is TRBJ2-3 and V is TRBV12-3 or TRBV12-4; 8 bases align to TRBD1. The CDR3 spells CASRSQGAGTDTQYF. The CDR3, as DNA: TGTGCCAGCAGGTCGCAGGGGGCCGGCACAGATACGCAGTATTTT.